The T cell receptor beta chain described here comes from a study of blood T cell repertoires in COVID-19. CDR3 size: 15 residues. Germline CDR1 SSHAT, CDR2 FNYEAQ (reference sequence). TCRdb's table, derived via immunoSEQ multiplex PCR, lists solely in-frame clones and lacks some. Of some 320,000 clones listed, about 87% are singletons. This clone was observed a single time. One end of the junction does not line up with germline, which may come from a read error. This receptor was obtained from a woman aged 45-65 years who had recovered from COVID-19. Input material: peripheral blood. J is TRBJ2-1 and V is TRBV7-7; 7 bases match TRBD1. This CDR3 is CASSLYRQGDNEQFF. The CDR3, as DNA: TGTGCTAGCAGCTTATACCGACAGGGAGACAATGAGCAGTTCTTC.